One sample yielded the 32 T cell receptor beta chains listed below, sequenced in a study of shared clonotypes between healthy human individuals. Data came from immunoSEQ multiplex PCR; TCRdb stores just in-frame clones and leaves some out. The table lists 450,000 to 500,000 clones, about 85% of them singletons. Sequenced material: PBMCs. The receptor set was obtained from a woman between 40 and 50 years old in good health. Some clones in this sample may be carry-over from other donors' samples.

The V call is TRBV11-1, the J call TRBJ2-1, with 14 bases identical to TRBD2. Germline V CDR1 and CDR2: SGHAT, FQDESV (reference sequence). J gave up 2 bases and V 9 bases, and 9 bases lay outside the gene matches. The CDR3 has 17 residues. CDR3 amino acids: CASIGTSGSATYNEQFF. The CDR3 DNA reads as TGTGCCAGTATCGGGACTAGCGGGAGCGCGACCTACAATGAGCAGTTCTTC.

As regards this clone: This likely stems from a read error, as it lies one base from a far larger clone. Other nucleotide sequences in the sample specify the same CDR3. The gene calls are TRBV30 and TRBJ2-7; TRBD1 matches 7 bases. This CDR3 has 14 residues. J was trimmed by 4 bases and V by 1 base; bases with no gene match: 7. Germline V gene data show CDR1 as GTSNPN and CDR2 as SVGIG (reference sequence). This CDR3 is CAWSGQGSTYEQYF. In DNA form, the CDR3 reads TGTGCCTGGAGTGGACAGGGCTCTACATACGAGCAGTACTTC.

The genes are TRBV19 and TRBJ2-1, with 7 bases lining up with TRBD1. Germline CDR1 LNHDA, CDR2 SQIVND (reference sequence). This CDR3 is built from 13 residues. The trim removed 4 bases at V and 4 bases at J, leaving 1 base unmatched. CDR3 nucleotide sequence: TGTGCCAGTAGTAAGGACAGGTACAATGAGCAGTTCTTC. Its protein product is CASSKDRYNEQFF. The entire variable domain, with the rest obtained from reference TRBV19 and TRBJ2-1, is as follows: DGGITQSPKYLFRKEGQNVTLSCEQNLNHDAMYWYRQDPGQGLRLIYYSQIVNDFQKGDIAEGYSVSREKKESFPLTVTSAQKNPTAFYLCASSKDRYNEQFFGPGTRLTVL.

To note about this clone: Since a far larger clone is one base different, this is likely a read error. The same CDR3 is also encoded by other DNA sequences in this sample. This sequence joins TRBV4-3 and TRBJ2-5, with unresolved D. The ends were cut back, 0 bases at V and 4 bases at J, with 12 bases in the middle. CDR1 LGHNA and CDR2 YSLEER come from the germline V gene. The CDR3 has 15 amino acids. This chain's CDR3 is CASSQDTGKGETQYF. For the CDR3, the DNA is TGCGCCAGCAGCCAAGATACTGGGAAGGGAGAGACCCAGTACTTC.

This clone was counted once. This chain joins TRBV6-1 and TRBJ2-3; D is ambiguous. Germline CDR1 MNHNS, CDR2 SASEGT. V lost 0 bases and J lost 8, with 9 bases in between. CDR3 length: 13 residues. CDR3 sequence (DNA): TGTGCCAGCAGTGAAGCGCGGCTGGTTACGCAGTATTTT. It specifies CASSEARLVTQYF.

This chain uses TRBV19 with TRBJ2-1; 10 bases fit TRBD2. The CDR3 is 14 residues long. CDR1 is LNHDA and CDR2 is SQIVND in the germline V gene (reference sequence). Trimming at V came to 4 bases and at J to 9 bases, leaving 6 bases not matched to a gene. The CDR3, as DNA: TGTGCCAGTAGTACCAGAGCGGGAGGGGTTGAGCAGTTCTTC. Its translation: CASSTRAGGVEQFF.

The rearrangement joins TRBV5-1 to TRBJ2-1; D is undetermined. The CDR3 totals 15 residues. V dropped 4 bases and J dropped 0 bases, with 11 bases sitting between them. Germline V gene sequence: CDR1 SGHRS, CDR2 YFSETQ. The CDR3 DNA reads as TGCGCCAGCAGCGCCGGTTATTTCTCCTACAATGAGCAGTTCTTC. This sequence encodes CASSAGYFSYNEQFF.

Notes on this clone: A read error is the likely source, as a far larger clone sits one nucleotide away. Other DNA sequences in this specimen translate into the identical CDR3. The chain recombines TRBV30 with TRBJ2-5; possible D gene TRBD2, 5 bases. Per the germline V gene, CDR1 is GTSNPN and CDR2 is SVGIG (reference sequence). This CDR3 is 13 amino acids long. V lost 0 bases, J lost 7 bases, and 12 bases lay in between. CDR3 protein: CAWSVGLEGTQYF. The CDR3 bases are TGTGCCTGGAGTGTCGGCTTAGAGGGGACCCAGTACTTC. Combining the CDR3 with reference TRBV30 and TRBJ2-5 gives the whole variable domain SQTIHQWPATLVQPVGSPLSLECTVEGTSNPNLYWYRQAAGRGLQLLFYSVGIGQISSEVPQNLSASRPQDRQFILSSKKLLLSDSGFYLCAWSVGLEGTQYFGPGTRLLVL.

CDR3 DNA: TGTGCCAGCAGCCCCAGGGACAGGATCAACTATGGCTACACCTTC. This gives the protein CASSPRDRINYGYTF. The chain joins TRBV7-3 to TRBJ1-2, with TRBD1 matching over 8 bases. Per the germline V gene, CDR1 is SGHTA and CDR2 is FQGTGA. V shed 5 bases, J shed 2 bases, and the junction held 7 bases outside the gene matches. The CDR3 has 15 amino acids.

A word on this clone: With a far larger clone one base away, a read error is the likely cause. The chain combines TRBV18 with TRBJ2-7; tentative D call: TRBD2 (6 bases). The CDR3 has 11 residues. Per germline, CDR1 KGHSH and CDR2 LQKENI. The CDR3 loop reads CASSGSGERYF. For the CDR3, the DNA is TGTGCCAGCTCAGGTAGCGGCGAGCGGTACTTC.

V gene TRBV4-2 combines with J gene TRBJ2-2, with 7 bases lining up with TRBD2. The germline CDR1 and CDR2 sequences are LGHNA and YNFKEQ. The CDR3 has 16 amino acids. V shed 0 bases, J shed 6 bases, and the junction held 7 bases outside the gene matches. CDR3 sequence reads: CASSQEAGASAGELFF. Here the CDR3 DNA reads TGTGCCAGCAGCCAAGAGGCGGGAGCGTCTGCCGGGGAGCTGTTTTTT.

The V gene is TRBV5-1, the J gene TRBJ1-1; D might be TRBD1 (5 bases). CDR1 is SGHRS, CDR2 YFSETQ, per germline. This CDR3 has 13 residues. V lost 5 bases to trimming and J lost 1 base, with 9 bases between them. CDR3 nucleotide sequence: TGCGCCAGCAGTATCGACAGGAACACTGAAGCTTTCTTT. This encodes CASSIDRNTEAFF. Full variable domain (rest looked up from reference TRBV5-1 and TRBJ1-1): KAGVTQTPRYLIKTRGQQVTLSCSPISGHRSVSWYQQTPGQGLQFLFEYFSETQRNKGNFPGRFSGRQFSNSRSEMNVSTLELGDSALYLCASSIDRNTEAFFGQGTRLTVV.

J is TRBJ2-5 and V is TRBV14; 7 nucleotides match TRBD1. Germline CDR1 and CDR2: SGHDN and FVKESK. The J segment lost 3 bases and the V segment lost 8 bases, leaving 6 bases of the junction unmatched. The CDR3 runs to 13 residues. The CDR3 reads CASADRVKETQYF. Written as DNA, the CDR3 is TGTGCCAGCGCTGACAGGGTCAAAGAGACCCAGTACTTC.

As to this clone: A far larger clone is only one base removed, so a read error is likely. The same CDR3 arises from other DNA sequences in this sample as well. V and J are TRBV7-9 and TRBJ2-7, with 7 bases lining up with TRBD2. Per the germline V gene, CDR1 is SEHNR and CDR2 is FQNEAQ (reference sequence). V shed 3 bases, J shed 2 bases, and the junction held 4 bases outside the gene matches. The CDR3 runs to 14 residues. CDR3 in DNA: TGTGCCAGCAGCTTGGCGGGGGAGACCTACGAGCAGTACTTC. Encoded protein: CASSLAGETYEQYF. The whole variable domain, remainder taken from reference TRBV7-9 and TRBJ2-7, is DTGVSQNPRHKITKRGQNVTFRCDPISEHNRLYWYRQTLGQGPEFLTYFQNEAQLEKSRLLSDRFSAERPKGSFSTLEIQRTEQGDSAMYLCASSLAGETYEQYFGPGTRLTVT.

The chain carries TRBV20-1 and TRBJ2-7; D is uncertain. The CDR3 runs to 11 residues. Germline assignment: CDR1 DFQATT and CDR2 SNEGSKA (reference sequence). Trimming took 4 bases from V and 4 from J, leaving 8 bases between them. CDR3 DNA: TGCAGTGCTACTACTACGTACGAGCAGTACTTC. Its protein is CSATTTYEQYF.

The rearrangement joins TRBV19 to TRBJ2-1, with D tentatively TRBD2 (5 bases). Germline CDR1 reads LNHDA; CDR2 reads SQIVND (reference sequence). The CDR3 contains 15 residues. V lost 9 bases to trimming and J lost 0 bases, with 15 bases between them. CDR3 sequence (DNA): TGTGCCAGCTTGGATAGCGTCGGCTCCTACAATGAGCAGTTCTTC. Residues: CASLDSVGSYNEQFF.

The table lists this clone with a few counts. This chain links TRBV28 with TRBJ2-7; the match to TRBD2 covers 14 bases. The V gene's germline CDR1 is MDHEN and CDR2 SYDVKM. The length of the CDR3 is 14 residues. V trimming: 9 bases; J trimming: 7 bases; junction bases outside the gene matches: 8. Here the CDR3 reads CASAGTSGSREQYF. CDR3 coding DNA: TGTGCCAGTGCCGGGACTAGCGGGAGTCGGGAGCAGTACTTC.

The chain has TRBV4-1 and TRBJ2-2; D gene ambiguous. CDR3 length equals 12 residues. V lost 1 base to trimming and J lost 5 bases, with 2 bases between them. Germline values: CDR1 MGHRA, CDR2 YSYEKL. In DNA, the CDR3 is TGCGCCAGCAGCCAAGGTACCGGGGAGCTGTTTTTT. This codes for CASSQGTGELFF.

This chain connects TRBV7-8 to TRBJ1-3; D is perhaps TRBD1 (6 bases). The V and J ends lost 1 base and 4 bases respectively, with 11 bases between them. The CDR3 length is 15 residues. Germline assignment: CDR1 SGHVS and CDR2 FQNEAQ. The CDR3 reads CASSLDRAPGNTIYF. CDR3 in DNA: TGTGCCAGCAGCTTAGACAGGGCCCCCGGAAACACCATATATTTT.

This clone was counted only a few times. A far larger clone is one base from this, pointing to a likely read error. The chain combines TRBV30 with TRBJ1-2; the match to TRBD1 covers 10 bases. The CDR3 consists of 14 residues. The germline V gene encodes CDR1 GTSNPN and CDR2 SVGIG (reference sequence). The V segment lost 4 bases and the J segment 3 bases; nucleotides outside the gene matches: 5. The CDR3 coding sequence is TGTGCCTGGACCCTGACAGGGGGCGACTATGGCTACACCTTC. Translation gives CAWTLTGGDYGYTF.

This clone has at least ten counts. Other nucleotide sequences in the sample specify the same CDR3. The chain employs TRBV5-7 and TRBJ1-1; D gene ambiguous. TRBV5-7 is assigned to the ORF class and has an uncertain function. Trimming removed 0 bases at V and 1 base at J, with 4 bases between. The CDR3 totals 13 residues. CDR3 sequence: CASSLEGNTEAFF. Here the CDR3 DNA reads TGTGCCAGCAGCTTGGAAGGGAACACTGAAGCTTTCTTT.

Details on this clone: This probably arose from a read error, given a far larger clone one base away. The V gene is TRBV4-3, the J gene TRBJ2-5; 8 bases are shared with TRBD2. V was pared by 4 bases and J by 5 bases, with 18 bases of the junction left unmatched. CDR1 is LGHNA, CDR2 YSLEER, per germline. The CDR3 has 18 residues. CDR3 nucleotides: TGCGCCAGCAGCCTCTCCACCGGGACTAGAGGGAGGGGGGAGACCCAGTACTTC. Its protein product is CASSLSTGTRGRGETQYF.

About this clone itself: Given a far larger clone just one base away, this is likely a sequencing read error. Other nucleotide sequences from this sample produce the same CDR3. The chain employs TRBV15 and TRBJ1-1; D perhaps matches TRBD1 (6 bases). Germline assignment: CDR1 LNHNV and CDR2 YYDKDF (reference sequence). CDR3 length: 14 amino acids. CDR3 in amino acids: CATSRDLGDTEAFF. As DNA, the CDR3 is TGTGCCACCAGCAGAGATCTAGGGGACACTGAAGCTTTCTTC.

V is TRBV6-6 and J is TRBJ2-5; TRBD1 aligns across 11 bases. The junction had 7 bases not matched to a gene; V was cut back by 6 bases and J by 4 bases. The CDR3 spans 15 residues. Germline V gene lookup returns CDR1 MNHNY and CDR2 SVGAGI (reference sequence). CDR3 sequence: CASSHRDRGSETQYF. CDR3 sequence (DNA): TGTGCCAGCAGCCACAGGGACAGGGGGTCAGAGACCCAGTACTTC.

In its sample, this clone was seen once. The gene calls are TRBV15 and TRBJ2-2, with 9 positions matching TRBD1. This CDR3 has 17 amino acids. Trimming at V came to 0 bases and at J to 1 base, leaving 3 bases not matched to a gene. Germline-derived CDR1 and CDR2 are LNHNV and YYDKDF (reference sequence). The CDR3 sequence is CATSRERGQGNTGELFF. The CDR3 DNA reads as TGTGCCACCAGCAGAGAACGGGGACAGGGGAACACCGGGGAGCTGTTTTTT.

This clone was picked up a small number of times. The chain employs TRBV10-3 and TRBJ2-7; D possibly corresponds to TRBD1 (6 bases). Trimming cost V 8 bases and J 5 bases, with 19 bases left between them. The CDR3 runs to 14 residues. Germline V gives CDR1 ENHRY, CDR2 SYGVKD. CDR3 in DNA: TGTGCCATCGGGGACACTGGTACTCGGGACGAGCAGTACTTC. Encoded protein: CAIGDTGTRDEQYF.

This clone occurred a few times. J is TRBJ2-1 and V is TRBV7-3, with 13 bases aligning to TRBD2. V was clipped by 4 bases and J by 9 bases; unmatched bases: 12. CDR1 SGHTA and CDR2 FQGTGA come from the germline V gene. The CDR3 sequence is 17 residues long. This CDR3 is CASSSSGGLAGTFEQFF. The CDR3 DNA sequence: TGTGCCAGCAGCTCCTCAGGGGGACTAGCGGGGACGTTTGAGCAGTTCTTC.

The V and J genes are TRBV19 and TRBJ1-1; the match to TRBD1 covers 7 bases. The CDR3 has 13 amino acids. Germline lookup yields CDR1 LNHDA and CDR2 SQIVND (reference sequence). Trimming removed 5 bases from V and 8 bases from J; junction bases left unmatched: 8. The CDR3 sequence: CASSPQAGGEAFF. The CDR3 DNA reads as TGTGCCAGTAGTCCCCAGGCAGGGGGGGAAGCTTTCTTT.

V and J are TRBV7-2 and TRBJ1-5; D gene unclear. Trimming shortened V by 1 base and J by 4 bases, and 11 bases separated the two germline ends. This CDR3 spans 15 amino acids. Germline assignment: CDR1 SGHTA and CDR2 FQGNSA. Here the CDR3 DNA reads TGTGCCAGCAGCTTAGTCTTAACTCCGAATCAGCCCCAGCATTTT. Amino acids: CASSLVLTPNQPQHF.

The CDR3 is CADPRGEFPDTQYF. Here the CDR3 DNA reads TGCGCCGACCCAAGGGGGGAGTTTCCAGATACGCAGTATTTT. This rearrangement joins TRBV10-1 to TRBJ2-3; either TRBD1 or TRBD2 may supply D (6 bases each). The CDR3 totals 14 residues. Looked up from germline, CDR1 is WNHNN and CDR2 is SYGVQD (reference sequence). Trimming left V 11 bases short and J 4 bases short, with 19 bases between.

The chain recombines TRBV11-2 with TRBJ2-7; possibly TRBD1 or TRBD2 for D (6 bases each). Germline V CDR1 and CDR2: SGHAT, FQNNGV. The CDR3 extends over 13 amino acids. V was cut by 1 base and J by 10 bases, with 14 bases left in between. The CDR3 sequence: CASSLGRGRVQYF. The CDR3 DNA is TGTGCCAGCAGCTTAGGCCGGGGGCGAGTACAGTACTTC.

In the case of this clone: This likely traces to a read error, being one base from a far larger clone. Additional DNA sequences in this sample encode the identical CDR3. The rearrangement joins TRBV4-1 to TRBJ2-3; no reliable D call. The CDR3 loop spans 14 amino acids. V was pared by 2 bases and J by 0 bases, with 6 bases between. Germline CDR1 is MGHRA and CDR2 is YSYEKL. In DNA, the CDR3 is TGCGCCAGCAGCCAACCTGACAGCACAGATACGCAGTATTTT. It encodes CASSQPDSTDTQYF.